The T cell receptor beta chain under discussion was sequenced for a study of CD8 T cells in Susac syndrome (dated by TCRdb to 2018 to 2020). As for the study more broadly: Repertoire sequencing was used to test whether CD8+ T cell activation and differentiation in Susac syndrome was antigen driven. The clonality of the CD8+ T cell repertoire was compared across around twelve healthy donors, around 14 Susac syndrome patients and 15 multiple sclerosis patients. Results and caveats for the whole study, not just this receptor: The number of individuals in the TCR sequencing and HLA analysis was recognized as being relatively small.

High-throughput TCR beta sequencing profiled peripheral blood CD8+ and CD4+ T cells from healthy donors, Susac syndrome patients and multiple sclerosis patients. Multiple sclerosis controls were treatment-naive patients with stable or active relapsing-remitting disease fulfilling revised McDonald criteria. Bulk CD8+ and CD4+ T cells were purified by magnetic negative isolation, whereas CD8+ TEMRA cells were enriched by FACS. Blood was collected in EDTA tubes and processed within 24 hours, with PBMCs isolated through density gradient centrifugation. PBMCs intended for TCR sequencing were cryopreserved in liquid nitrogen and were subsequently thawed in a 37 degrees C water bath. The sorted or isolated CD4+, CD8+ and CD8+ TEMRA cells had a purity of 90% or higher. Comments on this clonotype: Its recognized antigen is unknown. Per-nucleotide qualities are absent, and no much larger clonotype sits a single base away.

Via the germline V gene, CDR1 is MDHEN and CDR2 SYDVKM. The junction shows trimming of 4 bases on V and 5 bases on J, and the gene matches do not reach 9 bases of it. The CDR3 runs 15 residues from the cysteine to the phenylalanine. Only CDR3 DNA is held: 45 bases, read in frame from base 1. RNA was extracted with the RNeasy kit and roughly 0.45 to 1 ug was reverse transcribed using random hexamers. TCR beta CDR3 regions were amplified with the immunoSEQ multiplex PCR assay covering 54 Vbeta and 13 Jbeta segments. PCR amplification bias was corrected by using a synthetic template baseline for primer optimization and computational correction. The paper's data handling went like this. Reads were assigned to V, D and J genes according to IMGT and analyzed in immunoSEQ Analyzer, with only productive sequences retained. Clonality was calculated as one minus the Shannon entropy normalized by log2 of the number of productive unique sequences. Public and private clones were assessed among the 100 most prevalent clones of each patient and control. Susac-specific clones were defined as absent from healthy and MS cohorts, over a thousand published viral clones and other ImmuneACCESS disease sequences. TCRdb reran the public reads through fastp at Q25 and MiXCR, keeping productive beta chains. Each record represents a unique CDR3 protein, reported with the most common genes and DNA among its rows. The V and J calls, along with clone size, are taken from TCRdb and not from the paper's own processing. For this sample the table gives roughly 150,000 distinct CDR3 sequences, of which around 95% were detected only once. The ten largest clonotypes hold roughly 0.15% of the sample.

Material: CD8+ T cells from PBMCs. The sequence links TRBV28 to TRBJ2-5; the junction holds 8 bases that match TRBD2. The receptor was derived from a human donor with multiple sclerosis. The DNA sequence is as follows: TGTGCCAGCAGTTACCGTCTAGCGGGTTGGGAGACCCAGTACTTC. It specifies CASSYRLAGWETQYF.